These 21 T cell receptor beta chains originate from one sample sequenced in a study of blood T cell repertoires in COVID-19. Profiled with immunoSEQ multiplex PCR; TCRdb holds only in-frame clones, not every one. Of fewer than 90,000 clones detected, around 88% appear once; the ten largest clones hold approximately 2%. Material: peripheral blood. These receptor sequences come from a woman older than 75 with active or convalescent COVID-19.

The V and J genes are TRBV9 and TRBJ2-7, with a tentative D call TRBD1 (6 bases). V was clipped by 0 bases and J by 5 bases, with 15 bases between them. The CDR3 is 15 residues long. Germline V gene data show CDR1 as SGDLS and CDR2 as YYNGEE. The CDR3 loop is CASSVGGTPRNEQYF. The CDR3 DNA reads TGTGCCAGCAGCGTAGGTGGGACACCCCGGAACGAGCAGTACTTC.

The chain joins TRBV19 to TRBJ1-4, with D unclear. The CDR3 covers 15 residues. The germline V gene has CDR1 LNHDA and CDR2 SQIVND (reference sequence). V gave up 4 bases and J gave up 0 bases, with 9 bases separating them. CDR3 nucleotide sequence: TGTGCCAGTAGTAAGCGAGGATCAACTAATGAAAAACTGTTTTTT. It is translated as CASSKRGSTNEKLFF.

V is TRBV2 and J is TRBJ1-4; D gene ambiguous. V lost 8 bases and J 8 bases, leaving 15 bases between the germline ends. This CDR3 spans 13 amino acids. The germline V gene has CDR1 SNHLY and CDR2 FYNNEI. The CDR3 loop is CASARGDLEKLFF. The DNA of the CDR3 is TGTGCCAGCGCTCGGGGAGACCTAGAAAAACTGTTTTTT.

This chain connects TRBV19 to TRBJ1-5; the D is unclear. CDR3 length: 14 amino acids. The V gene's germline CDR1 is LNHDA and CDR2 SQIVND (reference sequence). Trimming shortened V by 1 base and J by 3 bases, and 7 bases separated the two germline ends. Written as DNA, the CDR3 is TGTGCCAGTAGTATAGGGCAGGTCAATCAGCCCCAGCATTTT. It is translated as CASSIGQVNQPQHF.

This clone was counted a single time. The rearrangement uses TRBV3-1 (or the pseudogene TRBV3-2) and TRBJ1-6, with 9 bases matching TRBD1. V lost 6 bases to trimming and J lost 8 bases; unmatched junction nucleotides: 5. Germline CDR1 and CDR2: LGHDT and YNNKEL (reference sequence). This CDR3 has 14 residues. The CDR3 is CASSPTGGDSPLHF. In nucleotides, the CDR3 is TGTGCCAGCAGTCCTACAGGGGGCGATTCACCCCTCCACTTT.

This clone is a singleton in its sample. The rearrangement joins TRBV6-6 to TRBJ1-6, with D possibly being TRBD1 (6 bases). Trimming left V 6 bases short and J 3 bases short, with 12 bases between. Germline V gene sequence: CDR1 MNHNY, CDR2 SVGAGI (reference sequence). The CDR3 runs to 15 residues. This chain's CDR3 is CASRPDRFYNSPLHF. CDR3 sequence (DNA): TGTGCCAGCAGACCCGACAGGTTCTATAATTCACCCCTCCACTTT.

The V gene is TRBV5-4, the J gene TRBJ1-2; 9 bases align to TRBD1. CDR1 is SGHNT and CDR2 is YYREEE in the germline V gene (reference sequence). Trimming at V came to 3 bases and at J to 4 bases, leaving 7 bases not matched to a gene. The CDR3 runs 15 residues. Written as DNA, the CDR3 is TGTGCCAGCAGCTCACCCCAGGGACAGGGCTATGGCTACACCTTC. The encoded protein is CASSSPQGQGYGYTF.

The chain joins TRBV9 to TRBJ2-5; 8 positions agree with TRBD2. The junction had 9 bases not matched to a gene; V was cut back by 0 bases and J by 5 bases. The CDR3 contains 16 residues. Germline CDR1 reads SGDLS; CDR2 reads YYNGEE. CDR3: CASSVDHGRAEETQYF. The CDR3 region has the DNA TGTGCCAGCAGCGTAGATCACGGGAGGGCGGAGGAGACCCAGTACTTC.

The chain links TRBV12-3 or TRBV12-4 to TRBJ1-5; perhaps TRBD1 as D (5 bases). This CDR3 is 13 amino acids long. V was trimmed by 6 bases and J by 7 bases, leaving 13 bases between them. The CDR3 region has the DNA TGTGCCAGCAGACAGGAGTCAGGGCAGCCCCAGCATTTT. Residues: CASRQESGQPQHF.

The chain carries TRBV14 and TRBJ1-5; D gene uncertain. Trimming left V 4 bases short and J 9 bases short, with 10 bases between. This CDR3 region has 12 residues. Per the germline V gene, CDR1 is SGHDN and CDR2 is FVKESK. CDR3: CASSLFPVPQHF. CDR3 nucleotides: TGTGCCAGCAGCCTTTTTCCTGTGCCCCAGCATTTT.

The V and J genes are TRBV5-6 and TRBJ2-2, with a tentative D call TRBD1 (5 bases). The V end lost 2 bases, the J end lost 0 bases, and 11 bases lay between the germline ends. The germline V gene has CDR1 SGHDT and CDR2 YYEEEE. CDR3 length equals 16 residues. The CDR3 region is CASSLFETANTGELFF. CDR3 nucleotides: TGTGCCAGCAGCTTATTTGAGACAGCGAACACCGGGGAGCTGTTTTTT.

The rearrangement uses TRBV5-5 and TRBJ2-3; 8 bases match TRBD1. This CDR3 comprises 16 residues. In germline, CDR1 is SGHKS, CDR2 YYEKEE (reference sequence). Losses at the gene ends were 5 bases for V and 4 bases for J; bases not matched to a gene: 12. The CDR3 loop is CASSRAGQGPADTQYF. The CDR3 nucleotides read TGTGCCAGCAGTCGAGCCGGACAGGGCCCCGCAGATACGCAGTATTTT.

The chain employs TRBV11-3 and TRBJ2-7, with 8 bases aligning to TRBD1. Germline CDR1 is SGHNT and CDR2 is YENEEA. The length of the CDR3 is 13 residues. V dropped 3 bases and J dropped 4; count of bases not matched to a gene: 2. In DNA form, the CDR3 reads TGTGCCAGCAGCTTGCGACAGGGGTACGAGCAGTACTTC. This translates into CASSLRQGYEQYF.

This clone was picked up one time. This chain joins TRBV10-1 and TRBJ2-1; weak D call: TRBD1 (5 bases). Germline assignment: CDR1 WNHNN and CDR2 SYGVQD (reference sequence). Trimming shortened V by 3 bases and J by 7 bases, and 7 bases separated the two germline ends. This CDR3 spans 12 amino acids. The CDR3 nucleotides are TGCGCCAGCAGTGAAAGGGGTAATGAGCAGTTCTTC. Amino acids: CASSERGNEQFF.

This clone was detected only a few times. This chain connects TRBV6-4 to TRBJ2-1; TRBD2 matches 8 bases. The length of the CDR3 is 13 residues. With 2 bases clipped from V and 7 bases from J, the junction kept 1 base outside the gene matches. Germline V gives CDR1 MRHNA, CDR2 SNTAGT. The CDR3 here is CASSDRGGNEQFF. DNA for the CDR3: TGTGCCAGCAGTGACCGGGGGGGGAATGAGCAGTTCTTC.

The rearrangement joins TRBV9 to TRBJ2-3; 7 bases match TRBD1. J was trimmed by 5 bases and V by 4 bases; bases with no gene match: 13. The CDR3 covers 16 residues. Germline CDR1 reads SGDLS; CDR2 reads YYNGEE. CDR3: CASSLPEGGMKDTQYF. The DNA for the CDR3 is TGTGCCAGCAGCCTCCCGGAAGGGGGCATGAAAGATACGCAGTATTTT.

The genes are TRBV4-1 and TRBJ1-4; 7 bases align to TRBD1. Per germline, CDR1 MGHRA and CDR2 YSYEKL. This CDR3 is built from 16 residues. The junction had 6 bases not matched to a gene; V was cut back by 4 bases and J by 1 base. Written as DNA, the CDR3 is TGCGCCAGCAGCCCTTCCACAGGGGTAACTAATGAAAAACTGTTTTTT. The encoded protein is CASSPSTGVTNEKLFF.

The rearrangement links TRBV10-3 to TRBJ2-7, with 9 bases that match TRBD1. Trimming at V came to 2 bases and at J to 5 bases, leaving 7 bases not matched to a gene. The CDR3 spans 15 residues. Germline V CDR1 and CDR2: ENHRY, SYGVKD. CDR3 nucleotides: TGTGCCATCAGTGAGCCACAACAGGGGGCTGACGAGCAGTACTTC. It encodes CAISEPQQGADEQYF.

This chain connects TRBV3-1 (or the pseudogene TRBV3-2) to TRBJ2-1; TRBD2 matches at 7 bases. Germline V gene data show CDR1 as LGHDT and CDR2 as YNNKEL (reference sequence). This CDR3 contains 15 residues. V gave up 0 bases and J gave up 10 bases; unmatched junction bases: 9. The CDR3 sequence: CASSQDWWGGREQFF. Here the CDR3 DNA reads TGTGCCAGCAGCCAAGATTGGTGGGGGGGTAGGGAGCAGTTCTTC.

The chain links TRBV7-8 to TRBJ1-6; 9 bases agree with TRBD1. Germline CDR1 is SGHVS and CDR2 is FQNEAQ. The CDR3 has 15 amino acids. Unmatched junction bases numbered 6, after V lost 5 bases and J lost 7 bases. The CDR3 DNA reads as TGTGCCAGCAGCAGGGCAGGACAGGGGAATTCACCCCTCCACTTT. This encodes CASSRAGQGNSPLHF.

The chain couples TRBV5-1 to TRBJ1-2; 7 positions match TRBD1. Germline V lookup: CDR1 SGHRS, CDR2 YFSETQ. V lost 4 bases to trimming and J lost 3 bases; unmatched junction nucleotides: 3. The CDR3 loop spans 13 amino acids. CDR3 sequence reads: CASSDTGDYGYTF. DNA for the CDR3: TGCGCCAGCAGCGATACAGGGGACTATGGCTACACCTTC.